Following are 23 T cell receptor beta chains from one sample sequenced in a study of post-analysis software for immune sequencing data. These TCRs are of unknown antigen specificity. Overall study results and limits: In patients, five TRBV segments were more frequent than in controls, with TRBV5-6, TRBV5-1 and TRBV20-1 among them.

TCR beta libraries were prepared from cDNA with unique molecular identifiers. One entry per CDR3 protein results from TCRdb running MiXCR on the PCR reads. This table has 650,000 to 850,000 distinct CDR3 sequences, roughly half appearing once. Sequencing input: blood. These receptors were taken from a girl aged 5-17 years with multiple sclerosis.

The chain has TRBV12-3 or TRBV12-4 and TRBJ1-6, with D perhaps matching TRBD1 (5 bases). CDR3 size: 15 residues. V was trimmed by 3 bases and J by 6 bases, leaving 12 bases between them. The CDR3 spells CASSLTGGSNSPLHF. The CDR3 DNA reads TGTGCCAGCAGTTTGACGGGGGGGTCTAATTCACCCCTCCACTTT.

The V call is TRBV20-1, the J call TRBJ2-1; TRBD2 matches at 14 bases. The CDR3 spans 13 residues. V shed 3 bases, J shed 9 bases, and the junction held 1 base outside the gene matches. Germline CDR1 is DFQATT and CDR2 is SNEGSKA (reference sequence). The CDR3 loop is CSASGTSGSEQFF. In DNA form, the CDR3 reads TGCAGTGCTAGTGGGACTAGCGGGAGTGAGCAGTTCTTC.

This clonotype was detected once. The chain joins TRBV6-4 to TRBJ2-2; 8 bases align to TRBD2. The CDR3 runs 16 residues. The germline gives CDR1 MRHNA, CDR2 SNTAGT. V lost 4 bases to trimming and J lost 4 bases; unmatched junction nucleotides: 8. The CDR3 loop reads CASSAAGGDGTGELFF. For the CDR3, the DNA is TGTGCCAGCAGTGCCGCGGGGGGAGATGGCACCGGGGAGCTGTTTTTT.

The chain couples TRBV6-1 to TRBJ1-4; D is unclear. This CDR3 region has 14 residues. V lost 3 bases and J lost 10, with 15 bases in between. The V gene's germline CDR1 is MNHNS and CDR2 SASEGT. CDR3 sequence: CASSELGPPRKLFF. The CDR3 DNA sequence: TGTGCCAGCAGTGAGCTAGGACCGCCGAGAAAACTGTTTTTT.

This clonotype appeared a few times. The CDR3 loop is CASSDFAGSTDTQYF. The CDR3 DNA reads as TGTGCCAGCAGTGACTTTGCAGGGAGCACAGATACGCAGTATTTT. The V gene is TRBV6-4, the J gene TRBJ2-3; perhaps TRBD1 as D (5 bases). Trimming pared 1 base from V and 0 bases from J, leaving 8 bases between. The CDR3 sequence is 15 residues long. The germline V gene has CDR1 MRHNA and CDR2 SNTAGT.

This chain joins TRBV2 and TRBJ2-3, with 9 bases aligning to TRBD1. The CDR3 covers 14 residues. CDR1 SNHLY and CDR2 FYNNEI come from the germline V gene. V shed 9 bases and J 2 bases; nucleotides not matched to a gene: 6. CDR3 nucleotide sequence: TGTGCCAGGACGGGACAGGGACCCACAGATACGCAGTATTTT. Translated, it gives CARTGQGPTDTQYF.

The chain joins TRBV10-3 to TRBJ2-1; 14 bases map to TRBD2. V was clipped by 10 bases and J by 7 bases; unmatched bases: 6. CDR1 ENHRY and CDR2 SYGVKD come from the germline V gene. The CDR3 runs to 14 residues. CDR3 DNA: TGTGCCACGGGGACTAGCGGGAGCATGAATGAGCAGTTCTTC. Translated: CATGTSGSMNEQFF.

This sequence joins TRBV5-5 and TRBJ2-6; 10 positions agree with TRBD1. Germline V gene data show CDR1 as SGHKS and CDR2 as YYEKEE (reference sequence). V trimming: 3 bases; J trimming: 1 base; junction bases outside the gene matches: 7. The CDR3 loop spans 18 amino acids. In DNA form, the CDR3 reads TGTGCCAGCAGCTCGTTTGGGACAGGGGTTTCTGGGGCCAACGTCCTGACTTTC. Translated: CASSSFGTGVSGANVLTF.

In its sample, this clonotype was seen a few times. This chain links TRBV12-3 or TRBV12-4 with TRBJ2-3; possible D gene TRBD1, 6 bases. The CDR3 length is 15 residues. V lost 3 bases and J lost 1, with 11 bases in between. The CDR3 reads CASSLGRQGTDTQYF. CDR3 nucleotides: TGTGCCAGCAGTTTGGGCCGACAGGGCACAGATACGCAGTATTTT.

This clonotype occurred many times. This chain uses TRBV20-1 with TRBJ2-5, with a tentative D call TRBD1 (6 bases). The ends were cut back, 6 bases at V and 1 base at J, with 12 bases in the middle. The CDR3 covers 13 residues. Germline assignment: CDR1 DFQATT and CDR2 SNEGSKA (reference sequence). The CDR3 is CSAADRTQETQYF. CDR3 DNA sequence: TGCAGTGCCGCCGACAGGACCCAAGAGACCCAGTACTTC.

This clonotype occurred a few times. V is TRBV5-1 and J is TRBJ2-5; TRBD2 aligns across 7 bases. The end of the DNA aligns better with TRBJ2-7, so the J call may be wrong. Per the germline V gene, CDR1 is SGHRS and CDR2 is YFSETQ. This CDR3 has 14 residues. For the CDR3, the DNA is TGCGCCAGCAGCCCTGAAGGACTAGTTTCCGAGCAGTACTTC. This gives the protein CASSPEGLVSEQYF.

CDR3 residues: CASSPGLALLEGETQYF. CDR3 coding DNA: TGTGCCAGCAGCCCGGGACTAGCGCTCCTCGAAGGGGAGACCCAGTACTTC. This chain joins TRBV7-9 and TRBJ2-5; TRBD2 aligns across 10 bases. CDR1 is SEHNR, CDR2 FQNEAQ, per germline (reference sequence). This CDR3 has 17 amino acids. J was trimmed by 5 bases and V by 5 bases; bases with no gene match: 14. Together with reference TRBV7-9 and TRBJ2-5, the CDR3 gives the full variable domain: DTGVSQNPRHKITKRGQNVTFRCDPISEHNRLYWYRQTLGQGPEFLTYFQNEAQLEKSRLLSDRFSAERPKGSFSTLEIQRTEQGDSAMYLCASSPGLALLEGETQYFGPGTRLLVL.

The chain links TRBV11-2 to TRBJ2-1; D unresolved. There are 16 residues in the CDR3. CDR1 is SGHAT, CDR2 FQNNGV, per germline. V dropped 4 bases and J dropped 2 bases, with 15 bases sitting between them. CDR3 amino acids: CASSSPAAPAYNEQFF. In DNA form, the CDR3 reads TGTGCCAGCAGCTCCCCGGCTGCGCCGGCCTACAATGAGCAGTTCTTC.

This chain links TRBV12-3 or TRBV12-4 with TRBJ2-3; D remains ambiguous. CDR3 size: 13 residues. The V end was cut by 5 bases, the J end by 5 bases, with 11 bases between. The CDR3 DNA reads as TGTGCCAGCAGTCGGAAGGGTGGAGATACGCAGTATTTT. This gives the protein CASSRKGGDTQYF.

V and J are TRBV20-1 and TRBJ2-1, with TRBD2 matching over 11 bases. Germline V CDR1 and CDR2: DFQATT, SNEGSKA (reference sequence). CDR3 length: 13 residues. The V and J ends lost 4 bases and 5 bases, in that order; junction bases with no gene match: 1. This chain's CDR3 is CSATSGRHNEQFF. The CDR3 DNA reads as TGCAGTGCTACTAGCGGGAGGCACAATGAGCAGTTCTTC.

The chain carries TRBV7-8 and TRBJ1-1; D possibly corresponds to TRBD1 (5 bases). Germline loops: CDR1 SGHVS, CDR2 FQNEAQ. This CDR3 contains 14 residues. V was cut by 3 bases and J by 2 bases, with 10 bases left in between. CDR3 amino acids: CASSFGASNTEAFF. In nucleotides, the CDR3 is TGTGCCAGCAGCTTCGGGGCGAGCAACACTGAAGCTTTCTTT.

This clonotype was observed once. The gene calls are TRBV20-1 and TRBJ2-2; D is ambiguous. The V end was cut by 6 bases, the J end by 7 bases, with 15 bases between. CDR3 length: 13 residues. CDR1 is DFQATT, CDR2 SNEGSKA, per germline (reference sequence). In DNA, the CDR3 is TGCAGTGCCCCGAGTTGGGCTAGCGGGGAGCTGTTTTTT. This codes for CSAPSWASGELFF.

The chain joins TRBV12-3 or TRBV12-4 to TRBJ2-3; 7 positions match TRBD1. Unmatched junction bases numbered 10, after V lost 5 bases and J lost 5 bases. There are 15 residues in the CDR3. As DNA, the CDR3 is TGTGCCAGCAGTCCATTCGGGGACAGACGAGATACGCAGTATTTT. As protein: CASSPFGDRRDTQYF.

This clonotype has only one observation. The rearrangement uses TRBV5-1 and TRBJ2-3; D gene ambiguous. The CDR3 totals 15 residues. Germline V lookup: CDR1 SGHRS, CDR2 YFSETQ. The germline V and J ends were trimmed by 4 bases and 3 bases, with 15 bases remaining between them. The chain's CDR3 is CASSPDGALTDTQYF. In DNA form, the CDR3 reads TGCGCCAGCAGCCCGGACGGAGCGCTAACAGATACGCAGTATTTT.

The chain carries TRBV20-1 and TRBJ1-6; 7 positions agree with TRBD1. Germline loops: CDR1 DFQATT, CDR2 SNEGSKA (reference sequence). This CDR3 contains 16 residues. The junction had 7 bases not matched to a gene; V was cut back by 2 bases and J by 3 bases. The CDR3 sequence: CSARPETGNYNSPLHF. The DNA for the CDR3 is TGCAGTGCTAGACCTGAGACAGGGAACTATAATTCACCCCTCCACTTT.

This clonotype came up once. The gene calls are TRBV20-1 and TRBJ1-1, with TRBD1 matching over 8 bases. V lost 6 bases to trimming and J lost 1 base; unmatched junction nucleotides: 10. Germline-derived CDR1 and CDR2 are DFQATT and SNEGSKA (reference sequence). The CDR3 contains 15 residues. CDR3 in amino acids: CSASVPGQGNTEAFF. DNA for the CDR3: TGCAGTGCCAGCGTTCCAGGACAGGGGAACACTGAAGCTTTCTTT.

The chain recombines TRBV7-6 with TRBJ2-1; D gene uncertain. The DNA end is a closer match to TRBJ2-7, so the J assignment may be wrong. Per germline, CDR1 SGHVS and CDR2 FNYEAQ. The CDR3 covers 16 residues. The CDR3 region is CASSSPSIDSYNEQYF. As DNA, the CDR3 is TGTGCCAGCAGCTCGCCGTCCATAGATTCCTACAATGAGCAGTACTTC.

The CDR3 sequence: CASIYGGAVYGYTF. The CDR3 nucleotides read TGTGCCAGCATCTATGGGGGGGCCGTCTATGGCTACACCTTC. The chain recombines TRBV6-6 with TRBJ1-2; D is perhaps TRBD1 (6 bases). CDR3 length: 14 residues. V was trimmed by 7 bases and J by 4 bases, leaving 16 bases between them. Germline V gene sequence: CDR1 MNHNY, CDR2 SVGAGI (reference sequence).